This is a list of T cell receptor beta chains from one sample in a study of T cell changes during pregnancy in multiple sclerosis. TCRdb keeps only in-frame clones here, not all; method: immunoSEQ multiplex PCR. The sample includes 90,000 to 100,000 clones, 92% of them seen just once. The input for sequencing was peripheral blood, taken after pregnancy. Receptors originate from a female donor in good health, enrolled as a control in a pregnancy study. The CDR3 runs from the conserved cysteine through the conserved F or W. D genes are given only for firm matches. Clone size, where shown, is once, few, many, or a class for clones that have expanded.

CAGGQGVQPQHF | TGTGCCGGGGGACAGGGCGTTCAGCCCCAGCATTTT | NA | TRBD1 | TRBV6-1 | 12 | TRBJ1-5
CASSLTNSYEQYF | TGTGCCAGCAGCTTGACTAACTCCTACGAGCAGTACTTC | NA | NA | TRBV11-3 | 13 | TRBJ2-7
CASSRGDIHTINEKLFF | TGTGCCAGCAGCAGAGGGGACATACATACTATTAATGAAAAACTGTTTTTT | NA | NA | TRBV7-8 | 17 | TRBJ1-4
CASSQTSEKHEQFF | TGTGCCAGCAGTCAGACTAGCGAGAAACATGAGCAGTTCTTC | few | TRBD2 | TRBV6-4 | 14 | TRBJ2-1
CASSSGQGQGETQYF | TGTGCCAGCAGCTCGGGACAGGGTCAGGGAGAGACCCAGTACTTC | NA | TRBD1 | TRBV11-2 | 15 | TRBJ2-5
CASSYGTGFGNTIYF | TGTGCCAGCAGTTACGGGACAGGTTTCGGAAACACCATATATTTT | NA | TRBD1 | TRBV6-5 | 15 | TRBJ1-3
CASRAGQGLGYGYTF | TGTGCCAGCAGGGCGGGACAGGGGCTGGGGTATGGCTACACCTTC | NA | TRBD1 | TRBV27 | 15 | TRBJ1-2
CASSLTGVFEQYF | TGTGCCAGCAGCTTGACCGGGGTTTTCGAGCAGTACTTC | NA | NA | TRBV5-6 | 13 | TRBJ2-7
CASSRVAGAEQYF | TGTGCCAGCTCACGAGTTGCGGGGGCCGAGCAGTACTTC | NA | NA | TRBV18 | 13 | TRBJ2-7
CASSISTTSEAFF | TGTGCCAGTAGTATCTCGACAACCAGTGAAGCTTTCTTT | few | NA | TRBV19 | 13 | TRBJ1-1
CASSYRDISYEQYF | TGTGCCAGCAGCTACCGGGACATCTCCTACGAGCAGTACTTC | NA | NA | TRBV7-8 | 14 | TRBJ2-7
CASTPPGQRLETQYF | TGTGCCAGCACTCCCCCGGGACAGAGGTTAGAGACCCAGTACTTC | NA | TRBD1 | TRBV6-1 | 15 | TRBJ2-5
CATSKLTLAGIYEQYF | TGTGCCACCAGCAAACTTACTCTAGCGGGGATCTACGAGCAGTACTTC | NA | TRBD2 | TRBV15 | 16 | TRBJ2-7
CASSRLGDTGELFF | TGTGCCAGCAGCCGACTCGGCGACACCGGGGAGCTGTTTTTT | NA | NA | TRBV4-2 | 14 | TRBJ2-2
CASSKVGREGYTF | TGTGCCAGCAGCAAAGTTGGCCGGGAGGGCTACACCTTC | NA | NA | TRBV21-1 | 13 | TRBJ1-2
CASSVRDRSGEKLFF | TGTGCCAGCAGCGTCAGGGACAGGTCGGGGGAAAAACTGTTTTTT | NA | TRBD1 | TRBV9 | 15 | TRBJ1-4
CASKAGGYNEQFF | TGTGCCAGTAAAGCGGGGGGGTACAATGAGCAGTTCTTC | NA | TRBD2 | TRBV19 | 13 | TRBJ2-1
CASSFLRRRGTDTQYF | TGTGCCAGCAGCTTCCTAAGGCGCCGGGGCACAGATACGCAGTATTTT | NA | NA | TRBV11-2 | 16 | TRBJ2-3
CASEGGGGNQPQHF | TGTGCCAGCGAGGGGGGAGGGGGCAATCAGCCCCAGCATTTT | NA | NA | TRBV28 | 14 | TRBJ1-5
CASSDWSGIETEAFF | TGTGCCAGCAGTGATTGGTCAGGGATTGAGACTGAAGCTTTCTTT | NA | NA | TRBV25-1 | 15 | TRBJ1-1
CASSYSSGTSTDTQYF | TGTGCCAGCAGTTACTCGAGCGGGACAAGCACAGATACGCAGTATTTT | NA | NA | TRBV6-5 | 16 | TRBJ2-3
CASTPGTGSNYGYTF | TGTGCCAGCACCCCGGGAACGGGATCTAACTATGGCTACACCTTC | NA | NA | TRBV6-1 | 15 | TRBJ1-2
CASSPPDRADEAFF | TGTGCCAGCTCACCACCAGACAGGGCCGATGAAGCTTTCTTT | once | TRBD1 | TRBV18 | 14 | TRBJ1-1
CASSLGDSRTDTQYF | TGTGCCAGCAGCTTGGGGGACAGTCGCACAGATACGCAGTATTTT | once | TRBD1 | TRBV5-4 | 15 | TRBJ2-3
CASSVGDEQFF | TGTGCCAGCAGCGTAGGAGATGAGCAGTTCTTC | NA | NA | TRBV9 | 11 | TRBJ2-1
CASSDGESGELFF | TGTGCCAGCAGTGACGGGGAGAGCGGGGAGCTGTTTTTT | NA | NA | TRBV6-4 | 13 | TRBJ2-2
CASSFRGTEAFF | TGTGCCAGCAGTTTCCGGGGAACTGAAGCTTTCTTT | NA | NA | TRBV27 | 12 | TRBJ1-1
CAGSLIGLDGYTF | TGTGCCGGCAGCTTAATCGGACTTGACGGCTACACCTTC | NA | NA | TRBV5-4 | 13 | TRBJ1-2
CASSSLFQETQYF | TGTGCCAGCAGCTCGTTGTTCCAAGAGACCCAGTACTTC | NA | NA | TRBV28 | 13 | TRBJ2-5
CASSSANRAQHF | TGTGCCAGCAGTTCAGCCAACAGGGCCCAGCATTTT | NA | NA | TRBV2 | 12 | TRBJ1-5
CASRERGGAGGYTF | TGTGCCAGCAGGGAACGGGGGGGCGCCGGTGGCTACACCTTC | NA | NA | TRBV7-6 | 14 | TRBJ1-2
CASSVASTNEQFF | TGTGCCAGCAGCGTAGCGTCAACTAATGAGCAGTTCTTC | NA | NA | TRBV9 | 13 | TRBJ2-1
CASSASGGGTGELFF | TGTGCCAGCAGTGCTAGCGGGGGAGGTACCGGGGAGCTGTTTTTT | NA | TRBD2 | TRBV2 | 15 | TRBJ2-2
CASSQQGYEQYF | TGTGCCAGCAGTCAACAGGGCTACGAGCAGTACTTC | NA | NA | TRBV6-5 | 12 | TRBJ2-7
CASRFTRDNRQPQHF | TGTGCCAGTAGATTCACGAGGGACAACCGTCAGCCCCAGCATTTT | NA | NA | TRBV19 | 15 | TRBJ1-5
CASSYEGARGYTF | TGTGCCAGCAGTTACGAGGGGGCCCGTGGCTACACCTTC | once | TRBD1 | TRBV6-5 | 13 | TRBJ1-2
CATQRFGLHNGYTF | TGTGCCACCCAGCGGTTCGGCTTACACAATGGCTACACCTTC | NA | NA | TRBV15 | 14 | TRBJ1-2
CASSLTGTGGGEYGYTF | TGCGCCAGCAGCTTGACCGGGACAGGGGGCGGAGAATATGGCTACACCTTC | NA | TRBD1 | TRBV5-1 | 17 | TRBJ1-2
CASSSVGTSGLGGDEQFF | TGCGCCAGCAGCTCGGTCGGGACTAGCGGCCTCGGGGGCGATGAGCAGTTCTTC | NA | TRBD2 | TRBV5-1 | 18 | TRBJ2-1
CASSRLVGNEQFF | TGTGCCAGCAGCCGACTAGTGGGAAATGAGCAGTTCTTC | NA | NA | TRBV25-1 | 13 | TRBJ2-1
CASSLQGYNEQFF | TGTGCCAGCAGTTTACAGGGATACAATGAGCAGTTCTTC | NA | NA | TRBV2 | 13 | TRBJ2-1